The 21 T cell receptor beta chains in this list originate from one sample, sequenced in a study of cytomegalovirus exposure and HLA in healthy donors. Both 60 Vbeta primers and 13 Jbeta primers went into the PCR. Clones were read by immunoSEQ multiplex PCR, and TCRdb kept only the in-frame ones, dropping some. This repertoire includes roughly 110,000 clones. The sequenced sample was PBMCs. The receptor set was obtained from a man aged 40-49 years in good health and CMV-seropositive.

The chain has TRBV9 and TRBJ1-1, with 8 bases lining up with TRBD1. J gave up 1 base and V 4 bases, and 6 bases lay outside the gene matches. The length of the CDR3 is 15 residues. Germline V lookup: CDR1 SGDLS, CDR2 YYNGEE. The CDR3 loop reads CASSPSGTGNTEAFF. The CDR3 region has the DNA TGTGCCAGCAGCCCCTCCGGGACAGGGAACACTGAAGCTTTCTTT.

The V call is TRBV6-1, the J call TRBJ2-1; D perhaps matches TRBD2 (6 bases). With 2 bases removed from V and 10 bases from J, the gap between germline ends came to 12 bases. Germline V gives CDR1 MNHNS, CDR2 SASEGT. The CDR3 has 13 amino acids. The CDR3 DNA reads TGTGCCAGCAGTGAATTTGGTAGCGGAGAGCAGTTCTTC. Translated, it gives CASSEFGSGEQFF.

This chain uses TRBV6-7 with TRBJ2-7, with TRBD1 identical over 9 bases. TRBV6-7 is classed as an ORF, of uncertain function. V lost 4 bases to trimming and J lost 4 bases; unmatched junction nucleotides: 14. The CDR3 is 17 amino acids. The DNA of the CDR3 is TGTGCCAGCAGTTCCTTTGAGGGCCGGGACAGGGAGTACGAGCAGTACTTC. This translates into CASSSFEGRDREYEQYF.

The rearrangement uses TRBV7-9 and TRBJ2-7, with 7 nucleotides matching TRBD1. CDR3 length: 14 amino acids. The V gene's germline CDR1 is SEHNR and CDR2 FQNEAQ (reference sequence). V lost 1 base to trimming and J lost 3 bases; unmatched junction nucleotides: 3. This CDR3 is CASSLGRDSYEQYF. The DNA for the CDR3 is TGTGCCAGCAGCTTAGGTCGGGACAGCTACGAGCAGTACTTC.

The V gene is TRBV5-1, the J gene TRBJ1-1, with D perhaps TRBD1 (6 bases). Germline CDR1 reads SGHRS; CDR2 reads YFSETQ. This CDR3 region has 13 residues. Trimming cost V 7 bases and J 4 bases, with 14 bases left between them. The CDR3 here is CASCQTGSTEAFF. The CDR3 nucleotides are TGCGCCAGCTGTCAAACAGGGAGCACTGAAGCTTTCTTT.

The chain couples TRBV9 to TRBJ2-3; D is uncertain. The CDR3 extends over 14 amino acids. V lost 0 bases and J lost 0, with 5 bases in between. Germline-derived CDR1 and CDR2 are SGDLS and YYNGEE. CDR3 sequence reads: CASSVAFSTDTQYF. In DNA form, the CDR3 reads TGTGCCAGCAGCGTAGCTTTTAGCACAGATACGCAGTATTTT.

Written as DNA, the CDR3 is TGTGCCAGCAGCTTAGAAATCCGGAGCGGGAGGACGTACAATGAGCAGTTCTTC. The encoded protein is CASSLEIRSGRTYNEQFF. The V gene is TRBV7-9, the J gene TRBJ2-1; 9 positions match TRBD2. Unmatched junction bases numbered 11, after V lost 1 base and J lost 4 bases. The CDR3 length is 18 residues. Germline CDR1 and CDR2: SEHNR and FQNEAQ (reference sequence).

Worth noting for this clone: This same CDR3 is encoded by further DNA sequences in the sample. This rearrangement joins TRBV5-1 to TRBJ2-3; D might be TRBD1 (5 bases). This CDR3 comprises 13 residues. The V end lost 1 base, the J end lost 4 bases, and 7 bases lay between the germline ends. CDR1 SGHRS and CDR2 YFSETQ come from the germline V gene. The CDR3, as DNA: TGCGCCAGCAGCTTGACAGGTCCAGATACGCAGTATTTT. It yields the protein CASSLTGPDTQYF.

This rearrangement joins TRBV7-3 to TRBJ2-2, with a weak D call TRBD1 (5 bases). The ends were cut back, 4 bases at V and 1 base at J, with 7 bases in the middle. CDR3 length equals 14 residues. Germline V gives CDR1 SGHTA, CDR2 FQGTGA. The CDR3 nucleotides are TGTGCCAGCAGCTCCAGGGTGAACACCGGGGAGCTGTTTTTT. This translates into CASSSRVNTGELFF.

CDR3 DNA: TGTGCCAGCAGCCCGGACACGAACACTGAAGCTTTCTTT. It encodes CASSPDTNTEAFF. The chain uses TRBV5-6 and TRBJ1-1; a possible D gene is TRBD1 (5 bases). The CDR3 is 13 residues long. From germline, CDR1 is SGHDT and CDR2 YYEEEE. Trimming removed 4 bases from V and 1 base from J, with 8 bases in between. The whole variable domain, filled in from reference TRBV5-6 and TRBJ1-1, reads DAGVTQSPTHLIKTRGQQVTLRCSPKSGHDTVSWYQQALGQGPQFIFQYYEEEERQRGNFPDRFSGHQFPNYSSELNVNALLLGDSALYLCASSPDTNTEAFFGQGTRLTVV.

The gene calls are TRBV9 and TRBJ1-1; no clear D. Germline CDR1 is SGDLS and CDR2 is YYNGEE. This CDR3 is built from 15 residues. The V end lost 4 bases, the J end lost 1 base, and 14 bases lay between the germline ends. The CDR3 DNA reads as TGTGCCAGCAGCCCCCGAGGGCCAACGAACACTGAAGCTTTCTTT. Protein: CASSPRGPTNTEAFF.

The V and J genes are TRBV6-5 and TRBJ2-7, with 7 bases matching TRBD2. Germline V gene lookup returns CDR1 MNHEY and CDR2 SVGAGI. This CDR3 is 13 amino acids long. Trimming took 6 bases from V and 4 from J; bases not matched to a gene: 6. CDR3 coding DNA: TGTGCCAGCAGCCAACCGGGGGGATACGAGCAGTACTTC. Residues: CASSQPGGYEQYF.

V usage is TRBV28 and J usage is TRBJ1-2; D perhaps matches TRBD1 (5 bases). Germline V lookup: CDR1 MDHEN, CDR2 SYDVKM. CDR3 length: 12 amino acids. The V and J ends lost 2 bases and 7 bases respectively, with 8 bases between them. DNA for the CDR3: TGTGCCAGCAGTTTACAGGGAGGTGGCTACACCTTC. Its protein product is CASSLQGGGYTF.

The rearrangement joins TRBV11-3 to TRBJ2-7; perhaps TRBD1 as D (5 bases). V shed 1 base and J shed 4 bases, with 11 bases lying between them. The CDR3 is 14 residues long. The germline gives CDR1 SGHNT, CDR2 YENEEA. CDR3 loop: CASSLGSGYYEQYF. The CDR3 coding sequence is TGTGCCAGCAGCTTAGGCTCAGGGTATTACGAGCAGTACTTC.

V is TRBV25-1 and J is TRBJ2-7, with 11 nucleotides matching TRBD1. From germline, CDR1 is MGHDK and CDR2 SYGVNS. With V trimmed by 7 bases and J by 7 bases, 9 bases remained unmatched. The CDR3 is 14 amino acids. CDR3: CASNPGQGVGEQYF. The DNA of the CDR3 is TGTGCCAGCAATCCGGGACAGGGGGTGGGGGAGCAGTACTTC.

Note on this clone: Sequence at one end of the junction differs from germline and may be a read error. J is TRBJ2-7 and V is TRBV5-1, with 7 bases identical to TRBD1. The CDR3 loop spans 13 amino acids. The germline gives CDR1 SGHRS, CDR2 YFSETQ. In nucleotides, the CDR3 is TGCGCCAGCAGCTTGAGGGACAGTTACGAGCGGTACTTC. Protein product: CASSLRDSYERYF.

The genes are TRBV5-1 and TRBJ2-6; 9 bases align to TRBD1. Trimming at V came to 4 bases and at J to 0 bases, leaving 11 bases not matched to a gene. The germline V gene encodes CDR1 SGHRS and CDR2 YFSETQ. The CDR3 contains 19 residues. The CDR3 nucleotides read TGCGCCAGCAGCACCCCCCACAGGGGGCTGGGCTCTGGGGCCAACGTCCTGACTTTC. This encodes CASSTPHRGLGSGANVLTF.

The chain is built from TRBV10-2 and TRBJ2-7, with TRBD1 identical over 9 bases. The CDR3 consists of 16 residues. Germline assignment: CDR1 WSHSY and CDR2 SAAADI. The junction had 6 bases not matched to a gene; V was cut back by 0 bases and J by 3 bases. CDR3 DNA: TGCGCCAGCAGTGAGTCCCCCTCGGACAGGGGCTACGAGCAGTACTTC. Translated: CASSESPSDRGYEQYF.

The chain recombines TRBV27 with TRBJ2-2, with D perhaps TRBD1 (6 bases). With 5 bases removed from V and 5 bases from J, the gap between germline ends came to 18 bases. Germline-derived CDR1 and CDR2 are MNHEY and SMNVEV (reference sequence). This CDR3 is built from 16 residues. The CDR3, as DNA: TGTGCCAGCAGTCGACGGACAGAGGGACCGACCGGGGAGCTGTTTTTT. This codes for CASSRRTEGPTGELFF.

This rearrangement joins TRBV20-1 to TRBJ1-1, with TRBD1 as a possible D gene (5 bases). Trimming cost V 4 bases and J 3 bases, with 6 bases left between them. This CDR3 is built from 11 residues. CDR1 and CDR2 from the germline V gene are DFQATT and SNEGSKA (reference sequence). CDR3 in amino acids: CSATGDTEAFF. As DNA, the CDR3 is TGCAGTGCTACGGGGGACACTGAAGCTTTCTTT.

A remark on this clone: The identical CDR3 is also encoded by other nucleotide sequences in the sample. The chain recombines TRBV6-5 with TRBJ2-1; TRBD1 agrees at 9 bases. The germline V gene has CDR1 MNHEY and CDR2 SVGAGI. V was clipped by 6 bases and J by 8 bases; unmatched bases: 8. CDR3 length: 14 amino acids. CDR3 region: CASSYRGLVDEQFF. Here the CDR3 DNA reads TGTGCCAGCAGCTACAGGGGGCTGGTAGATGAGCAGTTCTTC.